The entry below describes one T cell receptor (beta chain). Antigen: not known. Naive and memory CD4+ T cell DNA was deep-sequenced without culture. Data came from immunoSEQ multiplex PCR; TCRdb stores just in-frame clones and leaves some out. The sample contains about 59,000 clones, roughly 85% of which appear only once. The data originate from a study of CD4 T cells in relation to SARS-CoV-2 and coronaviruses. Background on the study: The HLA restriction of the shared crossreactive spike epitopes was mapped.

Whole-study results and caveats: Culture-expanded clones reflect memory recall rather than primary priming during culture. Crossreactive clones expanded significantly less to SARS-CoV-2 than monoreactive clones.

This CDR3 is 14 amino acids long. V lost 6 bases to trimming and J lost 9 bases; unmatched junction nucleotides: 7. In germline, CDR1 is LGHDT, CDR2 YNNKEL (reference sequence). Unexposed donor CD4+ T cells date from about 2011-2019, before the COVID-19 pandemic. Sequencing input: memory CD4+ T cells from PBMCs. This sequence originates from a human donor in good health. The rearrangement joins TRBV3-1 (or the pseudogene TRBV3-2) to TRBJ2-1; 11 bases are a match to TRBD1. This CDR3 is CASSRTGGYREQFF. The DNA of the CDR3 is TGTGCCAGCAGTCGGACAGGGGGCTATCGTGAGCAGTTCTTC.